Listed below are T cell receptor beta chains from one sample, sequenced in a study of cytotoxic CD8 clonotypes in ibrutinib-treated CLL. Using immunoSEQ multiplex PCR, the repertoire was profiled, and TCRdb retains in-frame clones only, with some absent. The sample records approximately 350,000 clones, under 70% being singletons. Sequenced material: PBMCs, taken after 36 months of ibrutinib treatment. These receptors were obtained from a human donor with chronic lymphocytic leukemia. Both conserved end residues are part of each CDR3. Fields, in order: CDR3 protein, CDR3 DNA, J gene, D gene, V gene, clone size. The D gene is left open where the match is weak. Expanded clones are given a class, and other clones once, few, many or no size at all.

CDR3aa: CSVEDPAGRYNEQFF
CDR3nt: TGCAGCGTTGAAGATCCGGCAGGGCGATACAATGAGCAGTTCTTC
j_gene: TRBJ2-1
d_gene: NA
v_gene: TRBV29-1
abundance: NA

CDR3aa: CASSQVRGSVETQYF
CDR3nt: TGCGCCAGCAGCCAAGTACGGGGCTCGGTAGAGACCCAGTACTTC
j_gene: TRBJ2-5
d_gene: NA
v_gene: TRBV4-1
abundance: NA

CDR3aa: CASSLGFASHQETQYF
CDR3nt: TGCGCCAGCAGCCTGGGCTTTGCCTCACACCAAGAGACCCAGTACTTC
j_gene: TRBJ2-5
d_gene: NA
v_gene: TRBV4-1
abundance: NA

CDR3aa: CASSSKSQTGPYNEQFF
CDR3nt: TGTGCCAGCAGCTCAAAAAGTCAGACGGGACCTTACAATGAGCAGTTCTTC
j_gene: TRBJ2-1
d_gene: NA
v_gene: TRBV7-6
abundance: NA

CDR3aa: CASSMLGQSQETQYF
CDR3nt: TGTGCCAGTAGTATGTTGGGACAGTCCCAAGAGACCCAGTACTTC
j_gene: TRBJ2-5
d_gene: TRBD1
v_gene: TRBV19
abundance: once

CDR3aa: CASSLRGKEKLFF
CDR3nt: TGTGCCAGCAGCTTACGAGGAAAAGAAAAACTGTTTTTT
j_gene: TRBJ1-4
d_gene: NA
v_gene: TRBV11-2
abundance: once

CDR3aa: CASSKVNREGEQFF
CDR3nt: TGTGCCAGCAGCAAAGTTAACAGGGAAGGTGAGCAGTTCTTC
j_gene: TRBJ2-1
d_gene: NA
v_gene: TRBV21-1
abundance: NA

CDR3aa: CASSQERGGELFF
CDR3nt: TGCGCCAGCAGCCAAGAACGGGGCGGGGAGCTGTTTTTT
j_gene: TRBJ2-2
d_gene: NA
v_gene: TRBV4-3
abundance: NA

CDR3aa: CASKPSFYEQYF
CDR3nt: TGTGCCAGCAAACCTAGCTTCTACGAGCAGTACTTC
j_gene: TRBJ2-7
d_gene: NA
v_gene: TRBV2
abundance: NA

CDR3aa: CSVEGRGTEAFF
CDR3nt: TGCAGCGTTGAGGGGAGGGGGACTGAAGCTTTCTTT
j_gene: TRBJ1-1
d_gene: NA
v_gene: TRBV29-1
abundance: NA

CDR3aa: CASSLSPGTGVGNTIYF
CDR3nt: TGTGCCAGCAGCTTATCGCCCGGGACTGGAGTAGGAAACACCATATATTTT
j_gene: TRBJ1-3
d_gene: NA
v_gene: TRBV11-2
abundance: NA

CDR3aa: CASSRKGPTSSYEQYF
CDR3nt: TGTGCCAGCAGCAGAAAGGGACCGACGAGCTCCTACGAGCAGTACTTC
j_gene: TRBJ2-7
d_gene: NA
v_gene: TRBV13
abundance: NA

CDR3aa: CASSQQGPETQYF
CDR3nt: TGTGCCAGCTCACAACAGGGTCCTGAGACCCAGTACTTC
j_gene: TRBJ2-5
d_gene: NA
v_gene: TRBV18
abundance: few

CDR3aa: CAISESGQGSYEQYF
CDR3nt: TGTGCCATCAGTGAGTCAGGACAGGGTTCCTACGAGCAGTACTTC
j_gene: TRBJ2-7
d_gene: TRBD1
v_gene: TRBV10-3
abundance: NA

CDR3aa: CASSFDPGGSGPTQYF
CDR3nt: TGTGCCAGCAGTTTCGACCCCGGGGGATCGGGGCCGACCCAGTACTTC
j_gene: TRBJ2-5
d_gene: NA
v_gene: TRBV28
abundance: once

CDR3aa: CASSYGGGHYGYTF
CDR3nt: TGTGCCAGCAGTTATGGGGGTGGGCACTATGGCTACACCTTC
j_gene: TRBJ1-2
d_gene: NA
v_gene: TRBV6-5
abundance: few

CDR3aa: CASSLSGNQPQHF
CDR3nt: TGTGCCAGCAGCTTGTCGGGGAATCAGCCCCAGCATTTT
j_gene: TRBJ1-5
d_gene: NA
v_gene: TRBV11-2
abundance: NA

CDR3aa: CASSYSSREQYF
CDR3nt: TGTGCCAGCAGTTACTCGAGTCGTGAGCAGTACTTC
j_gene: TRBJ2-7
d_gene: NA
v_gene: TRBV6-5
abundance: NA

CDR3aa: CATRKRPSGANVLTF
CDR3nt: TGTGCCACCAGGAAACGGCCTTCTGGGGCCAACGTCCTGACTTTC
j_gene: TRBJ2-6
d_gene: NA
v_gene: TRBV15
abundance: NA

CDR3aa: CASRTTGTVTGELFF
CDR3nt: TGTGCCAGCAGGACCACAGGGACGGTGACCGGGGAGCTGTTTTTT
j_gene: TRBJ2-2
d_gene: NA
v_gene: TRBV28
abundance: NA

CDR3aa: CAARRGTYEQYF
CDR3nt: TGTGCCGCTCGGCGGGGAACCTACGAGCAGTACTTC
j_gene: TRBJ2-7
d_gene: NA
v_gene: TRBV28
abundance: NA

CDR3aa: CASSFGGYSGNTIYF
CDR3nt: TGTGCCAGCAGCTTTGGGGGTTACTCTGGAAACACCATATATTTT
j_gene: TRBJ1-3
d_gene: NA
v_gene: TRBV14
abundance: once

CDR3aa: CASSPFDRLRETQYF
CDR3nt: TGTGCCAGCAGTCCCTTTGACAGGCTGCGAGAGACCCAGTACTTC
j_gene: TRBJ2-5
d_gene: NA
v_gene: TRBV5-6
abundance: NA

CDR3aa: CATYRDRGNTEAFF
CDR3nt: TGTGCCACGTACCGGGACAGGGGGAACACTGAAGCTTTCTTT
j_gene: TRBJ1-1
d_gene: TRBD1
v_gene: TRBV27
abundance: few

CDR3aa: CASTKNRGRLLEQYF
CDR3nt: TGTGCCAGCACCAAAAACAGGGGGCGCCTTCTCGAGCAGTACTTC
j_gene: TRBJ2-7
d_gene: TRBD1
v_gene: TRBV28
abundance: once

CDR3aa: CASSFRGIYTEAFF
CDR3nt: TGTGCCAGCAGTTTCCGGGGAATATACACTGAAGCTTTCTTT
j_gene: TRBJ1-1
d_gene: NA
v_gene: TRBV27
abundance: NA

CDR3aa: CATSPGAWGVDEKLFF
CDR3nt: TGTGCCACCAGCCCGGGAGCTTGGGGAGTGGATGAAAAACTGTTTTTT
j_gene: TRBJ1-4
d_gene: NA
v_gene: TRBV15
abundance: NA

CDR3aa: CASSPRGRGEQETQYF
CDR3nt: TGTGCCAGCAGTCCACGGGGGCGGGGCGAACAAGAGACCCAGTACTTC
j_gene: TRBJ2-5
d_gene: NA
v_gene: TRBV25-1
abundance: NA

CDR3aa: CASSLRGYNYGYTF
CDR3nt: TGTGCCAGCAGCCTCAGGGGGTACAACTATGGCTACACCTTC
j_gene: TRBJ1-2
d_gene: TRBD1
v_gene: TRBV7-8
abundance: NA

CDR3aa: CASSLLAGDDTGELFF
CDR3nt: TGTGCCAGCAGCTTACTAGCGGGAGATGACACCGGGGAGCTGTTTTTT
j_gene: TRBJ2-2
d_gene: TRBD2
v_gene: TRBV5-6
abundance: NA

CDR3aa: CASRARRYNEQFF
CDR3nt: TGTGCCAGCAGAGCGAGGCGCTACAATGAGCAGTTCTTC
j_gene: TRBJ2-1
d_gene: NA
v_gene: TRBV5-6
abundance: NA

CDR3aa: CSVAEGFGNQPQHF
CDR3nt: TGCAGCGTTGCGGAGGGATTCGGCAATCAGCCCCAGCATTTT
j_gene: TRBJ1-5
d_gene: NA
v_gene: TRBV29-1
abundance: NA

CDR3aa: CASSRPHPSSEQFF
CDR3nt: TGTGCCAGCAGCCGCCCACACCCTAGCTCTGAGCAGTTCTTC
j_gene: TRBJ2-1
d_gene: NA
v_gene: TRBV7-9
abundance: NA

CDR3aa: CASSPGLAGETQYF
CDR3nt: TGCGCCAGCAGCCCTGGACTAGCGGGAGAGACCCAGTACTTC
j_gene: TRBJ2-5
d_gene: TRBD2
v_gene: TRBV5-1
abundance: few

CDR3aa: CASSLGRGLLPLQETQYF
CDR3nt: TGTGCCAGCAGCTTAGGCAGGGGGCTTCTCCCGTTACAAGAGACCCAGTACTTC
j_gene: TRBJ2-5
d_gene: TRBD1
v_gene: TRBV11-2
abundance: NA

CDR3aa: CASSMGQGAYTEAFF
CDR3nt: TGCGCCAGCAGCATGGGACAGGGGGCGTACACTGAAGCTTTCTTT
j_gene: TRBJ1-1
d_gene: TRBD1
v_gene: TRBV5-1
abundance: NA

CDR3aa: CASSYSGLASYNEQFF
CDR3nt: TGTGCCAGCAGTTACTCGGGACTAGCTTCCTACAATGAGCAGTTCTTC
j_gene: TRBJ2-1
d_gene: TRBD2
v_gene: TRBV6-5
abundance: NA

CDR3aa: CSVNPGARNTEAFF
CDR3nt: TGCAGCGTTAACCCGGGGGCTAGGAACACTGAAGCTTTCTTT
j_gene: TRBJ1-1
d_gene: NA
v_gene: TRBV29-1
abundance: NA

CDR3aa: CASSIGQRYEQYF
CDR3nt: TGTGCCAGTAGTATAGGGCAGCGATACGAGCAGTACTTC
j_gene: TRBJ2-7
d_gene: NA
v_gene: TRBV19
abundance: NA

CDR3aa: CASSRLGAGELFF
CDR3nt: TGTGCCAGCAGCCGACTGGGGGCCGGGGAGCTGTTTTTT
j_gene: TRBJ2-2
d_gene: NA
v_gene: TRBV6-5
abundance: NA